These 19 T cell receptor beta chains came from one sample sequenced in a study of OX40 agonist ivuxolimab in advanced cancers. Library creation used the immunoSEQ multiplex PCR assay. Not all clones reach the TCRdb copy of this immuneACCESS table, which keeps in-frame sequences only. Checked studies attribute under half of the gap to unresolved V genes and leave the rest unexplained. The table for this sample lists 67,000 or so clones; approximately 86% of them were counted only once. The ten most abundant clones make up around 0.99% of the sample. The sequencing used CD4+ or CD8+ T cells sorted from blood, collected in a trial of the OX40 agonist ivuxolimab. Source of these receptors: an adult with an advanced solid tumor such as melanoma, head and neck, liver or kidney cancer.

This clone was seen a single time. The chain couples TRBV7-3 to TRBJ2-5; D possibly corresponds to TRBD2 (6 bases). The V end was cut by 4 bases, the J end by 7 bases, with 13 bases between. The CDR3 sequence is 13 residues long. Germline CDR1 reads SGHTA; CDR2 reads FQGTGA. The CDR3 sequence is CASSSGGSGTQYF. In DNA form, the CDR3 reads TGTGCCAGCAGCTCCGGGGGTAGCGGGACCCAGTACTTC.

The chain uses TRBV29-1 and TRBJ2-3; no firm D call. CDR3 length equals 16 residues. From germline, CDR1 is SQVTM and CDR2 ANQGSEA. V dropped 4 bases and J dropped 0 bases, with 17 bases sitting between them. Here the CDR3 DNA reads TGCAGCGTTGTAGTGTGGCAGGATATTAGCACAGATACGCAGTATTTT. Its protein is CSVVVWQDISTDTQYF.

Note on this clone: The junction shows a germline mismatch at one end, possibly a read error. The chain joins TRBV4-2 to TRBJ1-1, with 10 nucleotides matching TRBD1. Germline CDR1 LGHNA, CDR2 YNFKEQ. CDR3 length equals 14 residues. CDR3 sequence reads: CASSEDRGRTEAFF. CDR3 DNA: TGTGCCAGCAGCGAAGACAGGGGGCGCACTGAAGCTTTCTTT.

The rearrangement uses TRBV19 and TRBJ2-2; maybe TRBD1 (5 bases). V shed 7 bases and J shed 1 base, with 10 bases lying between them. In germline, CDR1 is LNHDA, CDR2 SQIVND (reference sequence). The CDR3 length is 14 residues. The CDR3 sequence: CASTRQLNTGELFF. For the CDR3, the DNA is TGTGCCAGTACCAGACAGCTGAACACCGGGGAGCTGTTTTTT.

V gene TRBV2 combines with J gene TRBJ2-7, with 8 bases identical to TRBD1. The CDR3 contains 13 residues. Per the germline V gene, CDR1 is SNHLY and CDR2 is FYNNEI. V was clipped by 6 bases and J by 2 bases; unmatched bases: 3. CDR3 bases: TGTGCCAGCAGCGGGACAGGAACCTACGAGCAGTACTTC. Translating gives CASSGTGTYEQYF. The full variable domain, its missing parts supplied by reference TRBV2 and TRBJ2-7, is EPEVTQTPSHQVTQMGQEVILRCVPISNHLYFYWYRQILGQKVEFLVSFYNNEISEKSEIFDDQFSVERPDGSNFTLKIRSTKLEDSAMYFCASSGTGTYEQYFGPGTRLTVT.

The V and J genes are TRBV14 and TRBJ2-1, with D tentatively TRBD1 or TRBD2 (5 bases each). The germline V gene has CDR1 SGHDN and CDR2 FVKESK. This CDR3 region has 16 residues. V was pared by 1 base and J by 4 bases, with 14 bases between. In DNA, the CDR3 is TGTGCCAGCAGCCAAGGGGGGAGATTCGTTTACAATGAGCAGTTCTTC. Amino acids: CASSQGGRFVYNEQFF.

The V and J genes are TRBV4-1 and TRBJ1-2; the match to TRBD1 covers 8 bases. V trimming: 0 bases; J trimming: 6 bases; junction bases outside the gene matches: 9. This CDR3 comprises 16 residues. The germline V gene encodes CDR1 MGHRA and CDR2 YSYEKL. The CDR3 spells CASSQDWNRGFDGYTF. The CDR3 coding sequence is TGCGCCAGCAGCCAAGATTGGAACAGGGGGTTTGATGGCTACACCTTC.

J is TRBJ1-1 and V is TRBV27, with a tentative D call TRBD1 (5 bases). Germline CDR1 MNHEY, CDR2 SMNVEV (reference sequence). The CDR3 length is 13 residues. V shed 1 base and J shed 7 bases, with 10 bases lying between them. The chain's CDR3 is CASSLFRGIEAFF. Written as DNA, the CDR3 is TGTGCCAGCAGTTTATTCCGGGGCATTGAAGCTTTCTTT.

The chain uses TRBV7-9 and TRBJ2-1, with 12 bases identical to TRBD2. Germline V gene sequence: CDR1 SEHNR, CDR2 FQNEAQ (reference sequence). The length of the CDR3 is 15 residues. Trimming removed 4 bases from V and 4 bases from J; junction bases left unmatched: 2. The CDR3 region is CASSSGLAGYNEQFF. The CDR3 coding sequence is TGTGCCAGCAGCTCTGGACTAGCGGGATACAATGAGCAGTTCTTC.

This clone was seen only a few times. The chain couples TRBV6-6 to TRBJ2-7; D is undetermined. Trimming cost V 6 bases and J 2 bases, with 11 bases left between them. There are 13 residues in the CDR3. The germline gives CDR1 MNHNY, CDR2 SVGAGI (reference sequence). The CDR3, as DNA: TGTGCCAGCAGCCATCCTGCAACCTACGAGCAGTACTTC. Translation gives CASSHPATYEQYF.

The J gene is TRBJ1-4, the V gene TRBV10-3; maybe TRBD1 (5 bases). Germline lookup yields CDR1 ENHRY and CDR2 SYGVKD. This CDR3 region has 16 residues. V was shortened by 2 bases and J by 5 bases, with 15 bases between the two germline ends. The CDR3 coding sequence is TGTGCCATCAGTGAGGAAATGGGCAGGGAAAATGAAAAACTGTTTTTT. It is translated as CAISEEMGRENEKLFF.

The gene calls are TRBV7-2 and TRBJ1-1; D is unclear. CDR1 is SGHTA and CDR2 is FQGNSA in the germline V gene. V gave up 5 bases and J gave up 2 bases, with 12 bases separating them. The CDR3 runs to 14 residues. The CDR3 sequence is CASSVRGENTEAFF. The CDR3 nucleotides are TGTGCCAGCAGCGTTAGAGGAGAAAACACTGAAGCTTTCTTT. Full variable domain (remainder filled in from reference TRBV7-2 and TRBJ1-1): GAGVSQSPSNKVTEKGKDVELRCDPISGHTALYWYRQSLGQGLEFLIYFQGNSAPDKSGLPSDRFSAERTGGSVSTLTIQRTQQEDSAVYLCASSVRGENTEAFFGQGTRLTVV.

J is TRBJ2-4 and V is TRBV21-1; the table's D call, TRBD2, has no DNA check behind it. TRBV21-1 constitutes a pseudogene. There are 14 residues in the CDR3. DNA of the CDR3: TGTGCCAGCAACCTCACCCGGGGCAAAAACATTCAGTACTTC. As protein: CASNLTRGKNIQYF.

This clone was observed a few times. The gene calls are TRBV27 and TRBJ2-7; 8 bases line up with TRBD2. The trim removed 4 bases at V and 2 bases at J, leaving 7 bases unmatched. This CDR3 is 15 amino acids long. Germline CDR1 reads MNHEY; CDR2 reads SMNVEV (reference sequence). This chain's CDR3 is CASSYLAGTTYEQYF. CDR3 DNA sequence: TGTGCCAGCAGTTACTTAGCGGGGACTACCTACGAGCAGTACTTC.

This chain links TRBV28 with TRBJ2-1, with 9 bases aligning to TRBD2. The V and J ends lost 2 bases and 7 bases, in that order; junction bases with no gene match: 3. Per the germline V gene, CDR1 is MDHEN and CDR2 is SYDVKM. The CDR3 extends over 14 amino acids. CDR3 nucleotides: TGTGCCAGCAGTTTACCTAGCGGGAAAAATGAGCAGTTCTTC. It specifies CASSLPSGKNEQFF.

There are a few counts of this clone. V usage is TRBV19 and J usage is TRBJ1-2; 7 bases fit TRBD1. Losses at the gene ends were 6 bases for V and 5 bases for J; bases not matched to a gene: 9. This CDR3 has 14 amino acids. Looked up from germline, CDR1 is LNHDA and CDR2 is SQIVND (reference sequence). CDR3 residues: CASRPGTVGYGYTF. CDR3 coding DNA: TGTGCCAGTAGGCCGGGGACAGTGGGTTATGGCTACACCTTC.

The rearrangement uses TRBV6-1 and TRBJ2-1; 7 positions match TRBD2. V lost 3 bases to trimming and J lost 0 bases; unmatched junction nucleotides: 8. This CDR3 comprises 17 residues. Germline V gene sequence: CDR1 MNHNS, CDR2 SASEGT. The CDR3: CASSEPSSGGSYNEQFF. For the CDR3, the DNA is TGTGCCAGCAGTGAGCCTTCTAGCGGCGGCTCCTACAATGAGCAGTTCTTC.

V is TRBV18 and J is TRBJ1-2, with TRBD1 as a possible D gene (5 bases). Per the germline V gene, CDR1 is KGHSH and CDR2 is LQKENI. CDR3 length: 15 amino acids. Trimming removed 3 bases at V and 1 base at J, with 12 bases between. The CDR3 DNA reads as TGTGCCAGCTCACCTCCAGGGAAAGTTAACTATGGCTACACCTTC. Encoded protein: CASSPPGKVNYGYTF.

The CDR3 reads CASSPPWANNEQFF. CDR3 in DNA: TGTGCCAGCTCACCACCGTGGGCCAACAATGAGCAGTTCTTC. The chain employs TRBV18 and TRBJ2-1, with no clear D. V lost 0 bases and J 5 bases, leaving 8 bases between the germline ends. Germline V gene sequence: CDR1 KGHSH, CDR2 LQKENI. This CDR3 has 14 amino acids.